These 29 T cell receptor beta chains were sequenced from one sample in a study of blood T cell repertoires in COVID-19. Here immunoSEQ multiplex PCR was the method, and the copy in TCRdb shows in-frame clones only, minus some. Here the sample spans about 200,000 clones, roughly 90% being singletons. The sequencing sample was made of peripheral blood. The source of these receptors is a woman in her seventies with acute or convalescent COVID-19.

The rearrangement links TRBV6-5 to TRBJ2-7, with 7 bases matching TRBD2. The germline V gene encodes CDR1 MNHEY and CDR2 SVGAGI. The J segment lost 0 bases and the V segment lost 8 bases, leaving 7 bases of the junction unmatched. The CDR3 is 14 amino acids. The CDR3 DNA sequence: TGTGCCAGCGTCCGGGAGGCAAGCTCCTACGAGCAGTACTTC. It yields the protein CASVREASSYEQYF.

The V and J genes are TRBV5-1 and TRBJ1-2, with D unclear. V was clipped by 7 bases and J by 5 bases, with 21 bases between them. The CDR3 contains 15 residues. Germline loops: CDR1 SGHRS, CDR2 YFSETQ. DNA of the CDR3: TGCGCCAGCGCTGCCCGGGCGGAGGGAGCTTATGGCTACACCTTC. This sequence encodes CASAARAEGAYGYTF.

The rearrangement uses TRBV12-5 and TRBJ2-3; 9 nucleotides match TRBD2. This CDR3 spans 17 amino acids. Germline V gene sequence: CDR1 LGHNT, CDR2 FRNRAP. J was trimmed by 6 bases and V by 6 bases; bases with no gene match: 16. The CDR3 DNA sequence: TGTGCTAGTGGCCGAACCCTAGCGGGAAGAAGGGTGGATACGCAGTATTTT. This encodes CASGRTLAGRRVDTQYF.

The rearrangement links TRBV9 to TRBJ2-3; 7 positions match TRBD2. Germline V gene data show CDR1 as SGDLS and CDR2 as YYNGEE. The CDR3 is made up of 16 amino acids. Unmatched junction bases numbered 4, after V lost 0 bases and J lost 0 bases. CDR3 protein: CASSVGGGRSTDTQYF. The CDR3 region has the DNA TGTGCCAGCAGCGTAGGGGGAGGGAGGAGCACAGATACGCAGTATTTT.

Points on this clone: A read error may produce the germline difference seen at one junction end. This sequence joins TRBV19 and TRBJ1-5; 10 nucleotides agree with TRBD1. The germline V gene has CDR1 LNHDA and CDR2 SQIVND (reference sequence). The CDR3 extends over 17 amino acids. The DNA of the CDR3 is TGTGCCAGTGCTCGACAGGGGGCGTTGAAAAGCAATCAGTCCCAGCATTTT. As protein: CASARQGALKSNQSQHF.

The chain joins TRBV28 to TRBJ2-6; 12 nucleotides align to TRBD2. Germline values: CDR1 MDHEN, CDR2 SYDVKM. The V and J ends lost 2 bases and 3 bases, in that order; junction bases with no gene match: 5. This CDR3 spans 18 amino acids. The CDR3 bases are TGTGCCAGCAGTTTAAGACTAGCGGGAGCTCGTGGGGCCAACGTCCTGACTTTC. It encodes CASSLRLAGARGANVLTF.

The V call is TRBV18, the J call TRBJ2-3; 7 nucleotides line up with TRBD2. Per germline, CDR1 KGHSH and CDR2 LQKENI. V lost 3 bases to trimming and J lost 0 bases; unmatched junction nucleotides: 6. This CDR3 spans 16 amino acids. This CDR3 is CASSPLLAESTDTQYF. CDR3 in DNA: TGTGCCAGCTCACCTTTGCTAGCGGAGAGCACAGATACGCAGTATTTT.

CDR3 region: CASSPGQGQGNTEAFF. CDR3 bases: TGTGCCAGCAGCCCAGGACAGGGTCAAGGGAACACTGAAGCTTTCTTT. The rearrangement uses TRBV7-9 and TRBJ1-1; 8 bases are a match to TRBD1. From germline, CDR1 is SEHNR and CDR2 FQNEAQ (reference sequence). Trimming cost V 5 bases and J 1 base; bases outside gene matches: 9. This CDR3 is 16 amino acids long. Together with reference TRBV7-9 and TRBJ1-1, the CDR3 gives the full variable domain: DTGVSQNPRHKITKRGQNVTFRCDPISEHNRLYWYRQTLGQGPEFLTYFQNEAQLEKSRLLSDRFSAERPKGSFSTLEIQRTEQGDSAMYLCASSPGQGQGNTEAFFGQGTRLTVV.

V gene TRBV5-4 combines with J gene TRBJ1-4; TRBD1 matches 9 bases. V shed 4 bases, J shed 5 bases, and the junction held 6 bases outside the gene matches. Germline loops: CDR1 SGHNT, CDR2 YYREEE (reference sequence). This CDR3 is 15 amino acids long. Here the CDR3 reads CASSATGGRNEKLFF. The CDR3 DNA reads TGTGCCAGCAGCGCAACAGGGGGCCGAAATGAAAAACTGTTTTTT.

The V gene is TRBV3-1 (or the pseudogene TRBV3-2), the J gene TRBJ1-4; a possible D gene is TRBD1 (6 bases). The germline CDR1 and CDR2 sequences are LGHDT and YNNKEL (reference sequence). CDR3 length: 16 amino acids. Trimming removed 4 bases at V and 8 bases at J, with 20 bases between. The CDR3 is CASSRVGDRTGEKLFF. In DNA, the CDR3 is TGTGCCAGCAGCCGGGTCGGAGACAGGACGGGGGAAAAACTGTTTTTT.

This clone turned up a few times. The rearrangement links TRBV27 to TRBJ1-6; possibly TRBD1 for D (6 bases). Trimming took 3 bases from V and 6 from J, leaving 9 bases between them. Germline CDR1 MNHEY, CDR2 SMNVEV (reference sequence). This CDR3 region has 14 residues. The CDR3 DNA follows: TGTGCCAGCAGTTTCGCAGGGGCTAATTCACCCCTCCACTTT. Its protein is CASSFAGANSPLHF.

Only one count was recorded for this clone. The chain couples TRBV6-5 to TRBJ2-2; no firm D call. The CDR3 length is 15 residues. Looked up from germline, CDR1 is MNHEY and CDR2 is SVGAGI. Trimming shortened V by 6 bases and J by 5 bases, and 16 bases separated the two germline ends. CDR3 sequence: CASSPPGSLTGELFF. The CDR3 nucleotides read TGTGCCAGCAGCCCCCCCGGGTCCTTAACCGGGGAGCTGTTTTTT.

The V call is TRBV6-5, the J call TRBJ1-5; D call uncertain. Per the germline V gene, CDR1 is MNHEY and CDR2 is SVGAGI. Trimming stripped 4 bases from V and 5 bases from J, with 12 bases between. The CDR3 consists of 14 residues. CDR3 bases: TGTGCCAGCAGTTTCGGCATAGGAGATCAGCCCCAGCATTTT. It yields the protein CASSFGIGDQPQHF.

The chain joins TRBV3-1 (or the pseudogene TRBV3-2) to TRBJ1-1, with 8 bases lining up with TRBD1. The J segment lost 2 bases and the V segment lost 2 bases, leaving 4 bases of the junction unmatched. The CDR3 consists of 15 residues. The germline gives CDR1 LGHDT, CDR2 YNNKEL (reference sequence). This CDR3 reads CASSQHGTGNTEAFF. As DNA, the CDR3 is TGTGCCAGCAGCCAACACGGGACAGGAAACACTGAAGCTTTCTTT.

With respect to this clone: Other DNA sequences of this sample code for an identical CDR3. This sequence joins TRBV19 and TRBJ1-5, with a weak D call TRBD1 (5 bases). The germline V and J ends were trimmed by 3 bases and 5 bases, with 11 bases remaining between them. The CDR3 has 14 residues. Germline V CDR1 and CDR2: LNHDA, SQIVND (reference sequence). The CDR3 DNA follows: TGTGCCAGTAGTATCCCAGGGAATCATCAGCCCCAGCATTTT. It translates to CASSIPGNHQPQHF.

V gene TRBV5-4 combines with J gene TRBJ2-3; D is perhaps TRBD2 (5 bases). Between the trimmed V and J ends, which lost 6 bases and 1 base, there was a span of 15 bases. CDR1 and CDR2 from the germline V gene are SGHNT and YYREEE (reference sequence). The CDR3 sequence is 15 residues long. CDR3 residues: CASTAAGRRTDTQYF. CDR3 DNA sequence: TGTGCCAGCACAGCTGCGGGCAGGCGCACAGATACGCAGTATTTT.

The chain uses TRBV12-3 or TRBV12-4 and TRBJ1-1; a possible D gene is TRBD1 (5 bases). The V gene lost 1 base and the J gene lost 7 bases, with 7 bases spanning the gap. This CDR3 region has 12 residues. CDR3 in DNA: TGTGCCAGCAGTTTAGGACAGTTTGAAGCTTTCTTT. This gives the protein CASSLGQFEAFF.

The sample holds one count of this clone. V usage is TRBV10-3 and J usage is TRBJ2-1, with D tentatively TRBD2 (5 bases). Germline V gives CDR1 ENHRY, CDR2 SYGVKD. Trimming took off 10 bases at V and 6 bases at J, with 19 bases between the two ends. The CDR3 length is 14 residues. Here the CDR3 DNA reads TGTGCCACCCGCGAGGGAGCCACATTCAATGAGCAGTTCTTC. This codes for CATREGATFNEQFF.

The rearrangement joins TRBV7-8 to TRBJ1-5; 8 nucleotides match TRBD1. This CDR3 contains 16 residues. With V trimmed by 1 base and J by 4 bases, 6 bases remained unmatched. Germline V gene data show CDR1 as SGHVS and CDR2 as FQNEAQ. The CDR3 DNA sequence: TGTGCCAGCAGCTTAGGGAACAGGGGGATAAATCAGCCCCAGCATTTT. Residues: CASSLGNRGINQPQHF.

The genes are TRBV15 and TRBJ1-1; unclear D gene. Germline assignment: CDR1 LNHNV and CDR2 YYDKDF (reference sequence). The CDR3 is made up of 14 amino acids. Trimming took off 1 base at V and 5 bases at J, with 11 bases between the two ends. CDR3 sequence (DNA): TGTGCCACCAGCAGAGTCCAGAGCGTAACTGAAGCTTTCTTT. Protein product: CATSRVQSVTEAFF.

In DNA, the CDR3 is TGTGCCAGCAGCTTAGAGTTCTCTGAGAGTTCACCCCTCCACTTT. It codes for CASSLEFSESSPLHF. The chain has TRBV7-9 and TRBJ1-6, with D hard to call. Trimming removed 1 base at V and 9 bases at J, with 13 bases between. The V gene's germline CDR1 is SEHNR and CDR2 FQNEAQ (reference sequence). The CDR3 totals 15 residues.

This chain joins TRBV18 and TRBJ2-5, with D possibly TRBD1 on 6 matching bases. CDR3 length equals 14 residues. In germline, CDR1 is KGHSH, CDR2 LQKENI. Deletions cut 3 bases from V and 2 bases from J, with 10 bases between. CDR3 coding DNA: TGTGCCAGCTCACCGGACAGACAACAAGAGACCCAGTACTTC. Translating gives CASSPDRQQETQYF. Variable domain in full (rest from reference TRBV18 and TRBJ2-5): NAGVMQNPRHLVRRRGQEARLRCSPMKGHSHVYWYRQLPEEGLKFMVYLQKENIIDESGMPKERFSAEFPKEGPSILRIQQVVRGDSAAYFCASSPDRQQETQYFGPGTRLLVL.

The V and J genes are TRBV19 and TRBJ1-4, with 7 bases aligning to TRBD1. This CDR3 is built from 18 residues. V lost 0 bases to trimming and J lost 0 bases; unmatched junction nucleotides: 7. Germline lookup yields CDR1 LNHDA and CDR2 SQIVND (reference sequence). CDR3 coding DNA: TGTGCCAGTAGTATAGATCGGGCCGGGACAGCAACTAATGAAAAACTGTTTTTT. This codes for CASSIDRAGTATNEKLFF.

This clone was counted once. The chain uses TRBV3-1 (or the pseudogene TRBV3-2) and TRBJ1-2; TRBD1 agrees at 7 bases. The CDR3 runs to 14 residues. V lost 2 bases and J lost 2; bases outside the gene matches: 2. The germline V gene encodes CDR1 LGHDT and CDR2 YNNKEL (reference sequence). The CDR3 is CASSQTGANYGYTF. The DNA for the CDR3 is TGTGCCAGCAGCCAAACAGGGGCGAACTATGGCTACACCTTC.

V and J are TRBV6-1 and TRBJ1-2; 9 nucleotides match TRBD1. The junction had 13 bases not matched to a gene; V was cut back by 4 bases and J by 4 bases. This CDR3 spans 17 amino acids. Germline lookup yields CDR1 MNHNS and CDR2 SASEGT. The CDR3: CASSGQGQGTRGYGYTF. Written as DNA, the CDR3 is TGTGCCAGCAGTGGGCAGGGACAGGGAACACGGGGCTATGGCTACACCTTC.

This chain links TRBV6-6 with TRBJ1-2; the match to TRBD1 covers 7 bases. The CDR3 spans 16 residues. The V gene end was trimmed by 5 bases and the J gene end by 0 bases; junction bases not matched to a gene: 9. Germline V CDR1 and CDR2: MNHNY, SVGAGI (reference sequence). The CDR3 nucleotides read TGTGCCAGCAGTAGGGGGCAGGTTCGCCCTAACTATGGCTACACCTTC. Encoded protein: CASSRGQVRPNYGYTF.

V and J are TRBV2 and TRBJ1-1, with no clear D. Trimming took off 2 bases at V and 0 bases at J, with 4 bases between the two ends. In germline, CDR1 is SNHLY, CDR2 FYNNEI. The CDR3 is 13 residues long. Written as DNA, the CDR3 is TGTGCCAGCAGTGAACATCTGAACACTGAAGCTTTCTTT. It codes for CASSEHLNTEAFF.

DNA for the CDR3: TGTGCCAGTAGAAGACAGGCCAACTATGGCTACACCTTC. Its protein is CASRRQANYGYTF. The chain carries TRBV19 and TRBJ1-2; tentatively, D is TRBD1 (6 bases). CDR3 length: 13 residues. CDR1 and CDR2 (germline): LNHDA, SQIVND (reference sequence). V dropped 6 bases and J dropped 2 bases, with 10 bases sitting between them.

V and J are TRBV24-1 and TRBJ2-1; the match to TRBD2 covers 8 bases. The V gene's germline CDR1 is KGHDR and CDR2 SFDVKD. J was trimmed by 7 bases and V by 9 bases; bases with no gene match: 10. The CDR3 runs to 14 residues. This CDR3 is CATGNQRESNEQFF. The DNA for the CDR3 is TGTGCCACCGGCAACCAGCGGGAGTCAAATGAGCAGTTCTTC.